This is a list of T cell receptor beta chains from one sample in a study of T cells in Graves' hyperthyroidism and ophthalmopathy. TCRdb re-called the multiplex PCR reads with MiXCR, one entry per CDR3 protein. The data contain about 290,000 distinct CDR3 sequences, roughly 15% of them singletons. The sequenced sample was blood. These receptors all stem from a woman aged 35 to 49 with Graves' hyperthyroidism. CDR3s include the opening cysteine and the closing phenylalanine or tryptophan. Each record gives: V gene, J gene, D gene, clone size, CDR3 DNA, CDR3 protein. A D gene is named only where the DNA matches it firmly. Size is omitted from some rows. Given values are once, few, many or a class for expanded clones.

TRBV29-1	TRBJ2-1	.	few	TGCAGCGTTGTGCGGACGAGCTCCTACAATGAGCAGTTCTTC	CSVVRTSSYNEQFF
TRBV11-2	TRBJ1-2	.	many	TGTGCCAGCAGCTCCCTTGTGACAAACTCGGGCGGCTACACCTTC	CASSSLVTNSGGYTF
TRBV5-1	TRBJ2-1	TRBD2	.	TGCGCCAGCAGCAAAGATAGCGGGATAGGGTTCTTC	CASSKDSGIGFF
TRBV27	TRBJ1-6	TRBD1	many	TGTGCCAGCATGCTGGGACAGGGGAGTTCACCCCTCCACTTT	CASMLGQGSSPLHF
TRBV12-3/TRBV12-4	TRBJ2-7	TRBD2	many	TGTGCCAGCAGTATCCGGACTAGCGGCACCTACGAGCAGTACTTC	CASSIRTSGTYEQYF
TRBV9	TRBJ2-3	.	few	TGTGCCAGCAGCGGATACAGCCTTGATACGCAGTATTTT	CASSGYSLDTQYF
TRBV2	TRBJ2-7	TRBD2	many	TGTGCCAGCAGTGTTAGCGGGGACGGCGAGCAGTACTTC	CASSVSGDGEQYF
TRBV19	TRBJ1-1	.	many	TGTGCCAGTAGTCATCAGAACACTGAAGCTTTCTTT	CASSHQNTEAFF
TRBV27	TRBJ2-1	.	.	TGTGCCAGCAGATCCGGGCCACTGGGGCAGTTCTTC	CASRSGPLGQFF
TRBV12-3/TRBV12-4	TRBJ1-6	.	many	TGTGCCAGCAGAACTGCGGATATAGGTTCACCCCTCCACTTT	CASRTADIGSPLHF
TRBV6-2/TRBV6-3	TRBJ2-3	TRBD2	few	TGTGCCAGCAGGGCACCAGGCGCCGGGGGGGATACGCAGTATTTT	CASRAPGAGGDTQYF
TRBV11-3	TRBJ2-5	TRBD2	few	TGTGCCAGCAGCTTAGATGGGTCTCCGGGGGGAGAGACCCAGTACTTC	CASSLDGSPGGETQYF